This TCR beta chain was retrieved from a study of identical twins. Whole-study findings and limits: Its conclusions, products of cross-sectional statistical analysis, did not come from following the same donors. Models underestimated TCR alpha sharing (out-of-frame) in monozygotic twins. The authors noted that invariant MAIT and iNKT cells could partly confound zero-insertion analyses.

Deletions cut 0 bases from V and 6 bases from J, with 8 bases between. Germline V gene sequence: CDR1 DFQATT, CDR2 SNEGSKA (reference sequence). The CDR3 totals 12 residues. The authors used template switching to add a universal primer site and gave cDNA unique molecular identifiers. From the 5' RACE reads, TCRdb called clonotypes with MiXCR, one entry per CDR3 protein. Of around 670,000 distinct CDR3 sequences detected, around 6% appear once; the ten largest clones hold roughly 2%. This clonotype has ten or more counts. The target antigen is unknown. Sequencing input: naive T cells sorted from blood. The rearrangement joins TRBV20-1 to TRBJ1-1; D is unclear. The sequence derives from a young man in good health. The DNA of the CDR3 is TGCAGTGCTAGAGAGCGACGGTCTGAAGCTTTCTTT. Its translation: CSARERRSEAFF.